This T cell receptor beta chain was sequenced in a study of blood T cell repertoires in COVID-19. CDR3 length: 15 amino acids. The germline CDR1 and CDR2 sequences are SGHTS and YDEGEE. Deletions cut 3 bases from V and 3 bases from J, with 13 bases between. The protocol was immunoSEQ multiplex PCR, while the TCRdb copy is restricted to in-frame clones and leaves out a portion. The sample consists of around 450,000 clones, roughly 88% of them appearing once. The origin of this receptor is a man aged 18 to 29 who had recovered from COVID-19. This chain links TRBV5-8 with TRBJ2-1; D gene unclear. Material for sequencing was PBMCs or T cells enriched from blood (not recorded which). In nucleotides, the CDR3 is TGTGCCAGCAGCTCCCTGGTGACACTCTACAATGAGCAGTTCTTC. It encodes CASSSLVTLYNEQFF.